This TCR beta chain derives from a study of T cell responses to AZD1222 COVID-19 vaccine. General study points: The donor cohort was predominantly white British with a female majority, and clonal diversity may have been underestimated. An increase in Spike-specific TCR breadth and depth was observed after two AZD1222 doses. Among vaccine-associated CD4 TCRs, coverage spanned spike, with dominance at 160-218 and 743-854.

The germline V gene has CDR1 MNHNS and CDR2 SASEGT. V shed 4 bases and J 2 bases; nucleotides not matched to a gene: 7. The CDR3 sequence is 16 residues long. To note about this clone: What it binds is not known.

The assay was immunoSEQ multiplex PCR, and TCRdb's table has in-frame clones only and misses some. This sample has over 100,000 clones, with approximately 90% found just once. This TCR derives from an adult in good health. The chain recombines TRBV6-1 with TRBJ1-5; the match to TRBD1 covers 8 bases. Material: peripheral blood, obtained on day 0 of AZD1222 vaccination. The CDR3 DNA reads TGTGCCAGCAGTGGTCAGGGGGCAAGGCGCAATCAGCCCCAGCATTTT. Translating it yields CASSGQGARRNQPQHF.